This TCR beta chain was identified during a study of OX40 agonist ivuxolimab in advanced cancers. Looking at the study overall: Ivuxolimab, which targeted the costimulatory receptor OX40 (CD134), was an agonistic, fully human IgG2 monoclonal antibody. Intravenous ivuxolimab was administered to patients every 2 weeks at six dose levels: 0.01, 0.1, 0.3, 1.5, 3 and 10 mg/kg. Of the 52 patients in dose escalation, around 19 had hepatocellular carcinoma, about 15 had melanoma, 9 had renal cell carcinoma and 9 had head and neck cancer. In the dose-escalation cohort, more than 75% of patients were male, and the mean age was roughly 60 years, with a range of about 23 to 80. Patients were allowed to have had prior anti-PD-1, anti-PD-L1 or anti-CTLA-4 therapy, and around 40% of the dose-escalation patients had previously received checkpoint inhibitors. Partial responses occurred in three dose-escalation patients, of whom one had hepatocellular carcinoma and two had cutaneous melanoma. Peripheral TCRbeta sequencing was intended to test whether TCR sequence diversity was altered and clonal T-cell expansion was caused by ivuxolimab. The paper reports the monotherapy dose-escalation portion (N of about 51 patients) of the phase I ivuxolimab trial.

The trim is 7 bases for V and 5 bases for J, with a gap of 12 bases between the germline ends. From the cysteine up to the phenylalanine, the CDR3 has a length of 14 residues. The entry retains the CDR3 DNA only, 42 bases that are in frame from base 1. In the germline V gene (reference sequence), CDR1 corresponds to MNHEY and CDR2 to SMNVEV. Patients with a history of autoimmune disease or receiving systemic immunosuppression were excluded from the trial. Peripheral blood for TCR sequencing was collected from all dose cohorts at baseline, on cycle 4 day 1, and on cycle 7 day 1. The samples were taken from a phase I, first-in-human, multicenter, open-label dose-escalation trial of ivuxolimab. The trial enrolled adults with locally advanced or metastatic head and neck squamous cell, hepatocellular, melanoma or renal cell carcinoma. Before TCR sequencing, CD4+ T cells and CD8+ T cells were sorted from peripheral blood as separate populations.

For this clone: This clone's antigen is unknown. No per-base quality is available; no much larger clone lies one base away.

Summary of the overall study and its limitations: On average, CD8+ T cells showed more expanded clones than CD4+ T cells after ivuxolimab. Low levels of normalized T-cell clonal expansion were also shown by some nonresponding patients. The antigen specificity of the peripheral T cells that underwent clonal expansion was not determined. Partial responders in the 0.1-3.0 mg/kg groups had among the lowest normalized peripheral clonal expansion, especially among CD8+ T cells. At doses of 0.1 to 3.0 mg/kg, clonal expansion of both CD4+ and CD8+ T cells in blood was seen between baseline and week 6.

Genomic DNA was extracted from sorted cells for sequencing of the TCRbeta CDR3 region. TCRbeta CDR3 regions were sequenced using the immunoSEQ Assay. As stored in TCRdb, this immuneACCESS dataset retains in-frame rearrangements with V and J assigned. A fraction of the clones does not appear; measured against another copy, unresolved V genes explain less than half of the discrepancy, and the remainder lacks a known reason. Counted in this sample were more than 50,000 clones; around 80% of them appeared once. Roughly 4% of the sample belongs to the ten largest clones. Sequencing was performed on CD4+ or CD8+ T cells sorted from blood, taken in a trial of the OX40 agonist ivuxolimab. This TCR derives from an adult with an advanced solid tumor such as melanoma, head and neck, liver or kidney cancer. The rearranged segments are TRBV27 and TRBJ1-6; the D segment cannot be called with confidence. The DNA is TGTGCCAGCAATGAAGGGTGGAATAATTCACCCCTCCACTTT. Protein translation: CASNEGWNNSPLHF.